Sequencing of this T cell receptor beta chain was carried out in a study of chemoradiotherapy in HPV16-positive cancers. Sequenced by immunoSEQ multiplex PCR; TCRdb stores in-frame clones only, minus some. The repertoire consists of about 53,000 clones, with over 85% occurring once and the leading ten covering about 3.5%. Germline CDR1 is LNHDA and CDR2 is SQIVND (reference sequence). With 4 bases removed from V and 6 bases from J, the gap between germline ends came to 13 bases. The CDR3 loop spans 13 amino acids. The starting material was blood, obtained from a patient who underwent chemoradiotherapy. The gene calls are TRBV19 and TRBJ2-7; D call uncertain. This TCR came from a human donor with HPV-associated anogenital cancer. The CDR3 DNA is TGTGCCAGTAGTAAGTCGGTTTTTTCCGAGCAGTACTTC. Residues: CASSKSVFSEQYF.